Listed here is a single T cell receptor (beta chain). This clonotype was counted at least ten times. What this receptor recognizes is not known. Within one base of it there is no much larger clone, and no base qualities were kept. Stable Graves' hyperthyroidism was defined as the absence of progression to ophthalmopathy over 18 months of follow-up. Hyperthyroidism patients were newly diagnosed, had a disease duration of under 2 months, and were aged 18 to 65 years. The study excluded patients with uncontrolled infections, other autoimmune diseases, pregnancy or lactation. Diagnoses were based on clinical symptoms, serum thyroxine and TRAb, thyroid ultrasound and orbital computed tomography. Ficoll-Paque density gradient centrifugation was used to isolate PBMCs from approximately 10 ml of fresh peripheral blood. Trizol reagent was used to extract total RNA, and RNA quality was then checked on an Agilent 2100 Bioanalyzer.

The germline V and J ends show losses of 0 bases and 1 base respectively, and no gene match explains 2 bases of the junction. The CDR3 runs 15 residues from the cysteine to the phenylalanine. The retained sequence is limited to the CDR3, 45 bases, with the frame set at the first base. From a lookup of the germline V gene (reference sequence), CDR1 and CDR2 are MNHNY and SVGAGI. This specimen comes from a study of T cells in Graves' hyperthyroidism and ophthalmopathy (dated by TCRdb to the late 2010s). About the investigation overall: Peripheral blood was sampled at the time of initial diagnosis, prior to any treatment. Prospective prediction of ophthalmopathy was tested in an independent validation cohort of approximately 19 hyperthyroidism patients and 17 patients who later progressed to ophthalmopathy. TCR Vbeta CDR3 sequencing of some 140 peripheral blood samples (43 ophthalmopathy, 75 to 80 hyperthyroidism and roughly 17 progressor patients) is reported in the paper. In addition, the study compared T-cell repertoires in thyroid tissue and in blood from several Graves' hyperthyroidism patients. After blood sampling, hyperthyroidism patients were treated with methimazole at a starting dose of 30 mg daily, and ophthalmopathy patients were treated with high-dose intravenous methylprednisolone. A discovery cohort of about a hundred patients, 43 with Graves' ophthalmopathy and about 58 with stable Graves' hyperthyroidism, was used to find distinguishing TCR V-J signatures. The 75 to 100 discovery patients were randomly split 7:3 into training and test sets.

What the authors observed across the whole study: Most expanded thyroid clonotypes (frequency above 0.001) were also detected in blood, suggesting blood repertoires may reflect thyroid immune responses. In validation, the model predicted progression to ophthalmopathy with approximately 71% sensitivity and approximately 72% specificity, a median of about six months before onset. Ophthalmopathy was separated from stable hyperthyroidism by a 13 V-J signature model, with over 85% sensitivity and 81% to 82% specificity obtained in cross-validation and 80%/75% obtained in testing. No statistical method was used to set the sample size in advance, and investigators knew the group allocation.

TCR beta CDR3 regions were amplified from RNA transcripts. The first round of RT-PCR for the TCR CDR3 was performed with the HTBI primer set and the Qiagen OneStep RT-PCR kit. Libraries were constructed in a second round of multiplex PCR, after which size selection and purification were carried out. Sequencing of the libraries was done on an Illumina HiSeq2000 using paired-end 100 bp reads. Concerning the study's data processing: SOAPnuke was used to process the raw data, with reads discarded if the reads contained adapters or uncalled bases, had a mean Phred below 15, or lacked an exact constant-primer or identifier match. COPE v1.2.5 was used to merge the high-quality paired reads, and each unique nucleotide sequence was defined as a clonotype. MiTCR v1.1 was used to align the clonotypes against IMGT TRBV, TRBD and TRBJ reference segments. The analysis was restricted to V-J combinations with a frequency above 0.0001, which together covered 99% to 99.2% of the repertoires. A TCS score was defined as the ratio of F50 (clonal expansion) to E x V (chaos), with BLOSUM62-based TCRdist applied between CDR3 peptides within each V-J. Welch's t-statistics and random forest reduced fewer than 600 V-J features to 10 to 15, which were used in a naive Bayes classifier (R e1071). TCRdb reran the public reads through fastp at Q25 and MiXCR, keeping productive beta chains. Merged by CDR3 protein, the rows form single entries marked with the most common genes and DNA. TCRdb's processing, not the study's, gives the V and J calls here. This sample is represented by around 430,000 distinct CDR3 sequences; 15% of them were singletons. The ten largest account for less than 35% of the sample.

Sequencing was performed on blood. This receptor chain uses TRBV6-6 and TRBJ1-1, with 7 bases in between that match TRBD1. The TCR was taken from a woman aged 25 to 39 with Graves' hyperthyroidism. The CDR3 protein: CASSYSAGGNTEAFF. The DNA reads TGTGCCAGCAGTTACTCGGCAGGGGGGAACACTGAAGCTTTCTTT.